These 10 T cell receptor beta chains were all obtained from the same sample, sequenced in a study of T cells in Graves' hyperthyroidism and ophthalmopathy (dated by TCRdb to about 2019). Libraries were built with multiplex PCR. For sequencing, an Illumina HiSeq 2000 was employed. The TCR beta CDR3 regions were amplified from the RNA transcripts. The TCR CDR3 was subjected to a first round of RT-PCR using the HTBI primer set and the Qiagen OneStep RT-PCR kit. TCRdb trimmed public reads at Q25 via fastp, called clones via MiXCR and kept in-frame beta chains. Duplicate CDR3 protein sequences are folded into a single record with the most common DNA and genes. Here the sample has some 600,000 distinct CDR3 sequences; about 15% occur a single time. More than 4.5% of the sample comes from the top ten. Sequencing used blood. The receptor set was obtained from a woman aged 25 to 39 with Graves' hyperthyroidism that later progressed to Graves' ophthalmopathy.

Here the CDR3 DNA reads TGTGCCAGCAGCCCAGCAGGGTTTGAGGATGGCTACACCTTC. It encodes CASSPAGFEDGYTF. The genes are TRBV7-9 and TRBJ1-2, with D tentatively TRBD1 (5 bases). V gave up 5 bases and J gave up 6 bases, with 16 bases separating them. The CDR3 has 14 residues. CDR1 is SEHNR, CDR2 FQNEAQ, per germline (reference sequence).

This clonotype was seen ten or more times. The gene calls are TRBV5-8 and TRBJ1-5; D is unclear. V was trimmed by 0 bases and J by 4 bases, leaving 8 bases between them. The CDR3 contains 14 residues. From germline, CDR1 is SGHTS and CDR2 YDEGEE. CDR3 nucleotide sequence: TGTGCCAGCAGCTTGGGACGGTGGAATCAGCCCCAGCATTTT. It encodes CASSLGRWNQPQHF.

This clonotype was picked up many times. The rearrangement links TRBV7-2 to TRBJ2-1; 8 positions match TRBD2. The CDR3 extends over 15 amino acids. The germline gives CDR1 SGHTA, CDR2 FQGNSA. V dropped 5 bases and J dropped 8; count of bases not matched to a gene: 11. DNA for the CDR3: TGTGCCAGCAGCCCAGCCGGGACTAGGGGCTATGAGCAGTTCTTC. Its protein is CASSPAGTRGYEQFF.

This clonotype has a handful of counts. The CDR3 is CASNRGDWGTEAFF. As DNA, the CDR3 is TGTGCCAGCAACAGGGGCGACTGGGGCACTGAAGCTTTCTTT. The rearrangement links TRBV12-3 or TRBV12-4 to TRBJ1-1; 7 bases fit TRBD1. J gave up 4 bases and V 7 bases, and 9 bases lay outside the gene matches. This CDR3 is built from 14 residues.

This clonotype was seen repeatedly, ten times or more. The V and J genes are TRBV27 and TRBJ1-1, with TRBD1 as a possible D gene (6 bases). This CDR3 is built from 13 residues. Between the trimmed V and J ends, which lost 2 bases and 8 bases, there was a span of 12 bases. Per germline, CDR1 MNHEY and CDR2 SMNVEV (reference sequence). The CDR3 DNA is TGTGCCAGCAGTTTAGGGGGACACGCCGAAGCTTTCTTT. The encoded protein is CASSLGGHAEAFF.

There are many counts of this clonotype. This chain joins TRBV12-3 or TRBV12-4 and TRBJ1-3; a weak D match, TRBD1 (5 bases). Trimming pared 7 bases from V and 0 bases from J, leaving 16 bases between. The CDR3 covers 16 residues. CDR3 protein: CASTEIGGPSGNTIYF. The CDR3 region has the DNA TGTGCCAGCACCGAAATTGGGGGTCCCTCTGGAAACACCATATATTTT.

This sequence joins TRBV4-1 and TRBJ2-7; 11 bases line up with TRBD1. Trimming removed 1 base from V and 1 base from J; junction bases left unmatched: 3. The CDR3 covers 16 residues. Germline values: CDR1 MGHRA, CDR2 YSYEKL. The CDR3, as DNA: TGCGCCAGCAGCCAAGGAGGGACAGGGGGATCCTACGAGCAGTACTTC. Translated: CASSQGGTGGSYEQYF.

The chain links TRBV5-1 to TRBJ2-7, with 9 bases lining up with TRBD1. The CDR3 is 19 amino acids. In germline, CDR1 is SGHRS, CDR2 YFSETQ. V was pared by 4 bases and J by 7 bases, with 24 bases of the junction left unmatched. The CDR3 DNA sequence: TGCGCCAGCAGCAAAGGCCCGAAAACAGGGGGCCCTAATGGGTGGGAGCAGTACTTC. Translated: CASSKGPKTGGPNGWEQYF.

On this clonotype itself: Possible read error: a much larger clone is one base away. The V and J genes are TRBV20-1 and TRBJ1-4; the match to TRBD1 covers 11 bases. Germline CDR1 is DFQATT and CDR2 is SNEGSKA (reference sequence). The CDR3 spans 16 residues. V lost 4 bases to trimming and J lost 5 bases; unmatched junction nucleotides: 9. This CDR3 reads CSAKVGTGGVNEKLFF. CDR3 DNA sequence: TGCAGTGCTAAGGTGGGGACAGGGGGTGTAAATGAAAAACTGTTTTTT.

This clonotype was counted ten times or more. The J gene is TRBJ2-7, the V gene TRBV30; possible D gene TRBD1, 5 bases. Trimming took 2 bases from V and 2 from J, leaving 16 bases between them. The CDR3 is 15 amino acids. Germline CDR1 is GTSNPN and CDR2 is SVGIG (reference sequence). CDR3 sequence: CAWSPESQGAYEQYF. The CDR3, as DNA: TGTGCCTGGAGTCCTGAATCGCAGGGCGCCTACGAGCAGTACTTC.